This entry describes one TCR beta chain. Antigen unknown. Germline V gene data show CDR1 as SGHRS and CDR2 as YFSETQ. CDR3 length: 15 amino acids. Unmatched junction bases numbered 2, after V lost 0 bases and J lost 4 bases. This entry comes from a study of blood T cells in healthy people across ages. Study-wide results and caveats: PBMCs went unsorted, and a conclusive naive versus antigen-experienced comparison was therefore prevented.

Then a second PCR, running about 6 to 12 cycles, was carried out with a sample-barcoded 5' primer and a J-beta primer mix. MiXCR, run by TCRdb on the 5' RACE reads, gives a single entry per CDR3 protein. The table records hundreds of thousands of distinct CDR3 sequences, under 55% of them present only once. The chain has TRBV5-1 and TRBJ2-1, with 9 bases aligning to TRBD2. This TCR was recovered from a man aged 55-75 years in good health. Sequencing used blood. CDR3 in amino acids: CASSLASGDYNEQFF. The CDR3 nucleotides are TGCGCCAGCAGCTTGGCTAGCGGGGATTACAATGAGCAGTTCTTC.